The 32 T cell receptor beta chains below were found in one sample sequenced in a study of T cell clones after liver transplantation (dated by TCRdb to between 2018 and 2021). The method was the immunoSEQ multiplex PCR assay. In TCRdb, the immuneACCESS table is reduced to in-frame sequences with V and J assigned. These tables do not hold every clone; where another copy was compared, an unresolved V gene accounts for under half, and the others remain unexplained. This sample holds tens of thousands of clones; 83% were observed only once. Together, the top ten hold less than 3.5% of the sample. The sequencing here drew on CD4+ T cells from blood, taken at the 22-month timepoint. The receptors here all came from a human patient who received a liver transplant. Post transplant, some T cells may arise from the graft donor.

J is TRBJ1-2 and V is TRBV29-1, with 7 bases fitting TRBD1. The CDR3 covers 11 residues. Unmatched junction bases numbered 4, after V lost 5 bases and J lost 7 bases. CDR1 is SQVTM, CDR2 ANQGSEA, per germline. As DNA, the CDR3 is TGCAGCGTTAAGGGGGCTGTTGGCTACACCTTC. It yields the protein CSVKGAVGYTF.

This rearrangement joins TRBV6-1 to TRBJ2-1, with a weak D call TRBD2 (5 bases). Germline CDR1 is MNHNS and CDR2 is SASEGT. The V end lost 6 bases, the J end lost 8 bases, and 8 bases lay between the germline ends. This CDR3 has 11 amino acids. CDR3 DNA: TGTGCCAGCAGCCGGGGAGATGAGCAGTTCTTC. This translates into CASSRGDEQFF.

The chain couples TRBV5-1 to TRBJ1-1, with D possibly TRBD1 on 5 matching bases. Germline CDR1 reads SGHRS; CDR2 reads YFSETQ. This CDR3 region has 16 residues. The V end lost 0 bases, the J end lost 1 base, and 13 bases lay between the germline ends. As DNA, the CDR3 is TGCGCCAGCAGCTTGGTAGGACTTGACAGGAACACTGAAGCTTTCTTT. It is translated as CASSLVGLDRNTEAFF.

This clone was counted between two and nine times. CDR3 amino acids: CASSLRPGQPQHF. As DNA, the CDR3 is TGCGCCAGCAGCTTGCGCCCTGGGCAGCCCCAGCATTTT. The rearrangement links TRBV5-1 to TRBJ1-5; D ambiguous. V shed 1 base and J shed 7 bases, with 9 bases lying between them. The germline V gene encodes CDR1 SGHRS and CDR2 YFSETQ. The CDR3 sequence is 13 residues long.

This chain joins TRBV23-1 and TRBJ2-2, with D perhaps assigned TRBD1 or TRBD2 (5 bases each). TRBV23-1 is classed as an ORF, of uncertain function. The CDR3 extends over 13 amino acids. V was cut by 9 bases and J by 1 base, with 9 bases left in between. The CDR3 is CARRGGNTGELFF. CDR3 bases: TGCGCCAGGAGGGGTGGGAACACCGGGGAGCTGTTTTTT.

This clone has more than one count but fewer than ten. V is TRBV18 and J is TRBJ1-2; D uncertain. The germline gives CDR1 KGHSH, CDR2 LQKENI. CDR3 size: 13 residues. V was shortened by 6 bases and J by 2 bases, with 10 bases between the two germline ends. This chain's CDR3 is CASSDNGNYGYTF. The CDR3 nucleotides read TGTGCCAGCTCCGACAATGGGAACTATGGCTACACCTTC.

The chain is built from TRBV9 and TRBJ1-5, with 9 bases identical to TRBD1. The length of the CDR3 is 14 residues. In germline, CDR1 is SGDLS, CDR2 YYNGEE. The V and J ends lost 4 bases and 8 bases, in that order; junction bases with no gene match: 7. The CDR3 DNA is TGTGCCAGCAGCCTGGGACAGGGTGAGGAGCCCCAGCATTTT. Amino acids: CASSLGQGEEPQHF.

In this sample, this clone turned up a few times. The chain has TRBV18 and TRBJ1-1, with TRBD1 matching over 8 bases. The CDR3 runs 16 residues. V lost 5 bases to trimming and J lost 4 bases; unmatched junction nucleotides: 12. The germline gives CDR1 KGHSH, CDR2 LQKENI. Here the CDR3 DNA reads TGTGCCAGCTCAGCATCCGACAGGGGATGGAGCACTGAAGCTTTCTTT. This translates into CASSASDRGWSTEAFF.

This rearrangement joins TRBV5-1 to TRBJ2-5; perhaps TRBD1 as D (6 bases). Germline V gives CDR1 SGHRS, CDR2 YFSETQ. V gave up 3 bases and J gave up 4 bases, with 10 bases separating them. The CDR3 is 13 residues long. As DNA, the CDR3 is TGCGCCAGCAGCTCCACAGGGCGAGAGACCCAGTACTTC. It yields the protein CASSSTGRETQYF.

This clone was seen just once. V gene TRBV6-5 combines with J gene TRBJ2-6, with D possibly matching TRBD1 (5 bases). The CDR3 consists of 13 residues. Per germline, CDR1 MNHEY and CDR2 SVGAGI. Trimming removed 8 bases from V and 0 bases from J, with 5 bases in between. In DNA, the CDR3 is TGTGCCAGCGACAGCTCTGGGGCCAACGTCCTGACTTTC. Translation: CASDSSGANVLTF.

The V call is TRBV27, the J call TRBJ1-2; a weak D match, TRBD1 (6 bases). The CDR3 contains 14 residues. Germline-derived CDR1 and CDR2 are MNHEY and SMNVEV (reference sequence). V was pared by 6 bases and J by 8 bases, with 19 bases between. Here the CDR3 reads CASRGQGGRGGYTF. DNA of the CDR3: TGTGCCAGCAGAGGCCAAGGGGGACGAGGCGGCTACACCTTC.

CDR3 protein: CASSQHRGFRTSDEQFF. The CDR3 nucleotides read TGTGCCAGCAGCCAGCATAGGGGCTTTCGGACTAGCGATGAGCAGTTCTTC. V usage is TRBV28 and J usage is TRBJ2-1, with 9 bases identical to TRBD2. V shed 6 bases, J shed 8 bases, and the junction held 17 bases outside the gene matches. Germline-derived CDR1 and CDR2 are MDHEN and SYDVKM. The CDR3 is 17 amino acids.

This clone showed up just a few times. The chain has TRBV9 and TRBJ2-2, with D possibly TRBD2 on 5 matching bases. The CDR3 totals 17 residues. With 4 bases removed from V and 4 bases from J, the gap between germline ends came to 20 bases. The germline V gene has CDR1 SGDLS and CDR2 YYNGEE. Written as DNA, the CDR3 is TGTGCCAGCAGCCCCACCGAGGGTAGCGTTTTCACCGGGGAGCTGTTTTTT. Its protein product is CASSPTEGSVFTGELFF. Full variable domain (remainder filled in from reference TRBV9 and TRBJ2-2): DSGVTQTPKHLITATGQRVTLRCSPRSGDLSVYWYQQSLDQGLQFLIQYYNGEERAKGNILERFSAQQFPDLHSELNLSSLELGDSALYFCASSPTEGSVFTGELFFGEGSRLTVL.

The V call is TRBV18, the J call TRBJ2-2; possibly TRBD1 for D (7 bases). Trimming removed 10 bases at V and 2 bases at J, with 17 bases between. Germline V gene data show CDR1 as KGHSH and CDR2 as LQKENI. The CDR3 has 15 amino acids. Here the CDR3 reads CATPRGDRNTGELFF. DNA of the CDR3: TGTGCCACCCCCCGCGGGGACAGAAACACCGGGGAGCTGTTTTTT.

DNA for the CDR3: TGTGCCAGCAGTTTATCTCTCCGGTTTGGTGGACATAGCACAGATACGCAGTATTTT. Translated: CASSLSLRFGGHSTDTQYF. The J gene is TRBJ2-3, the V gene TRBV27, with D perhaps TRBD1 (5 bases). The CDR3 consists of 19 residues. Germline V CDR1 and CDR2: MNHEY, SMNVEV (reference sequence). Trimming removed 0 bases at V and 0 bases at J, with 19 bases between.

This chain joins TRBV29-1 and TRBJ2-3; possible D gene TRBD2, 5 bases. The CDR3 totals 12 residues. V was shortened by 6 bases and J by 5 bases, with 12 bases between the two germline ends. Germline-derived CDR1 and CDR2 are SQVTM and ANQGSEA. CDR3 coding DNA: TGCAGCGTGCCAAAGAGGGTAGATACGCAGTATTTT. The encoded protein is CSVPKRVDTQYF.

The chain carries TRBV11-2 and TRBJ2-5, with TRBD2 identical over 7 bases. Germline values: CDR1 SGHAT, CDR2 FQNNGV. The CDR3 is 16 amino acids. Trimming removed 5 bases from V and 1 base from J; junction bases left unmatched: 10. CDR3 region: CASSPPLAGPQETQYF. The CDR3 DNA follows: TGTGCCAGCAGCCCCCCATTAGCGGGTCCCCAAGAGACCCAGTACTTC.

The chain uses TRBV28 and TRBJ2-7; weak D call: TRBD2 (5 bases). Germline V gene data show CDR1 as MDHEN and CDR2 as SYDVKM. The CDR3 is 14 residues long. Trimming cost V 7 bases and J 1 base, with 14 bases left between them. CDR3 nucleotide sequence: TGTGCCAGCACCCTAGCCTATACATCCTACGAGCAGTACTTC. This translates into CASTLAYTSYEQYF.

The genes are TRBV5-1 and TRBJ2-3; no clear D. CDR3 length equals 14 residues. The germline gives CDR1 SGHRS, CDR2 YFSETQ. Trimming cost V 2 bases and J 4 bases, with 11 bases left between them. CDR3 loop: CASSFDTGADTQYF. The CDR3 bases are TGCGCCAGCAGCTTCGATACTGGGGCAGATACGCAGTATTTT.

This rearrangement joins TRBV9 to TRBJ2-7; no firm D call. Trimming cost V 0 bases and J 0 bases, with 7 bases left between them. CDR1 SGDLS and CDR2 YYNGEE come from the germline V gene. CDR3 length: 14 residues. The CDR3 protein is CASSVDGTSYEQYF. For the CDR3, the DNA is TGTGCCAGCAGCGTAGATGGCACCTCCTACGAGCAGTACTTC. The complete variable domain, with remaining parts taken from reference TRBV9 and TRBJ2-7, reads DSGVTQTPKHLITATGQRVTLRCSPRSGDLSVYWYQQSLDQGLQFLIQYYNGEERAKGNILERFSAQQFPDLHSELNLSSLELGDSALYFCASSVDGTSYEQYFGPGTRLTVT.

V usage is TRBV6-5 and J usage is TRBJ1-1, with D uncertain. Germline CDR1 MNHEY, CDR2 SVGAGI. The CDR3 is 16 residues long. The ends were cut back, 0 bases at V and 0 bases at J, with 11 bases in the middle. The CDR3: CASSYSLVSLNTEAFF. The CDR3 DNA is TGTGCCAGCAGTTACTCTCTGGTGTCGTTGAACACTGAAGCTTTCTTT.

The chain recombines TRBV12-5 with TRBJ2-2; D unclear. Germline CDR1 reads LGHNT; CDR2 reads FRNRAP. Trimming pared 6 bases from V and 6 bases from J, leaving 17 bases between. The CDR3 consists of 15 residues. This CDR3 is CASGPYGDGAGELFF. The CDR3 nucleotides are TGTGCTAGTGGCCCATATGGGGATGGAGCCGGGGAGCTGTTTTTT.

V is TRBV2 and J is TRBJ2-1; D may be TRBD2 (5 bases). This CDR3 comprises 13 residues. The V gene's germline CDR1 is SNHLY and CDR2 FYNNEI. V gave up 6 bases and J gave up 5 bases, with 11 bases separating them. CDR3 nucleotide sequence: TGTGCCAGCAGGAAGCCCGGGGACAATGAGCAGTTCTTC. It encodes CASRKPGDNEQFF.

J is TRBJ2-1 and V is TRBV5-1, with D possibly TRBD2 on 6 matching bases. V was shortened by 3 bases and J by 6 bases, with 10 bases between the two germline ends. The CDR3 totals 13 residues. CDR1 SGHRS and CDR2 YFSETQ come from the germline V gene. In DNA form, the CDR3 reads TGCGCCAGCAGCTCCCCCGGGGGCAATGAGCAGTTCTTC. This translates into CASSSPGGNEQFF.

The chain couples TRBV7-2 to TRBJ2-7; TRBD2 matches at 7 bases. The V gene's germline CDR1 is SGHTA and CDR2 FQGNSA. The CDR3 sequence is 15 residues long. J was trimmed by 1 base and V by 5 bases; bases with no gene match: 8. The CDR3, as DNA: TGTGCCAGCAGCCCCGCTCCGGGAGGATCCTACGAGCAGTACTTC. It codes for CASSPAPGGSYEQYF.

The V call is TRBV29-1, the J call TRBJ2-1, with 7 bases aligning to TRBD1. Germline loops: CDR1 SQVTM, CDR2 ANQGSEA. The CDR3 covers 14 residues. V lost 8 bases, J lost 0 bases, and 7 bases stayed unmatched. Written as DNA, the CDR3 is TGCAGCTCCTTGACAGGGAGCTCCTACAATGAGCAGTTCTTC. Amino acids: CSSLTGSSYNEQFF.

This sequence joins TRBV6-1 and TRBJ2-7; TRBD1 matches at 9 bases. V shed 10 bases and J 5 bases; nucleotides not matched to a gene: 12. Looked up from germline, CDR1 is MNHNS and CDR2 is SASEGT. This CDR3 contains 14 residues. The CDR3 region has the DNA TGTGCCATCTATCCTCCGGGACAGGGTGACGAGCAGTACTTC. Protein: CAIYPPGQGDEQYF.

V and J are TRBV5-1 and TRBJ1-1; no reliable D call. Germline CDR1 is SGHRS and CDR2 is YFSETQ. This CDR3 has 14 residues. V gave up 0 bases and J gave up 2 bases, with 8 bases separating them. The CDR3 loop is CASSLVRDNTEAFF. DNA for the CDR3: TGCGCCAGCAGCTTGGTCAGAGATAACACTGAAGCTTTCTTT. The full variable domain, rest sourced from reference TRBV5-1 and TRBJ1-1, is KAGVTQTPRYLIKTRGQQVTLSCSPISGHRSVSWYQQTPGQGLQFLFEYFSETQRNKGNFPGRFSGRQFSNSRSEMNVSTLELGDSALYLCASSLVRDNTEAFFGQGTRLTVV.

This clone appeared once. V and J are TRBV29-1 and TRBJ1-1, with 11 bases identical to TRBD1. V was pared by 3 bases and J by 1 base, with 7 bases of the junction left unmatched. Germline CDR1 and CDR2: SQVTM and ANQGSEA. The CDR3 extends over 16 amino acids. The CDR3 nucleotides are TGCAGCGTTGACGAAAGGGACAGGGGGGCGAACACTGAAGCTTTCTTT. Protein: CSVDERDRGANTEAFF.

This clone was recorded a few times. CDR3 loop: CASSEIQGNYGYTF. CDR3 nucleotide sequence: TGTGCCAGCAGTGAAATTCAGGGGAACTATGGCTACACCTTC. The V and J genes are TRBV6-1 and TRBJ1-2, with D perhaps TRBD1 (6 bases). The CDR3 consists of 14 residues. V lost 2 bases and J lost 2, with 9 bases in between. CDR1 is MNHNS and CDR2 is SASEGT in the germline V gene.

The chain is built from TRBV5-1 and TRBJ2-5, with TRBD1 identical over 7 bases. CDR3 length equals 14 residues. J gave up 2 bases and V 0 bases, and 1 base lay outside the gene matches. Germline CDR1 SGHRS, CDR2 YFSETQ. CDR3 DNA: TGCGCCAGCAGCTTGGGGGGACAGCAAGAGACCCAGTACTTC. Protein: CASSLGGQQETQYF.

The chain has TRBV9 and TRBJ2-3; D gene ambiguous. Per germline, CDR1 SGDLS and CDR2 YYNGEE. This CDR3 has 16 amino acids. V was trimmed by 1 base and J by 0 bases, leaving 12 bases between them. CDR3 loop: CASSVFALSSTDTQYF. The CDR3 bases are TGTGCCAGCAGCGTATTTGCCCTATCTAGCACAGATACGCAGTATTTT.